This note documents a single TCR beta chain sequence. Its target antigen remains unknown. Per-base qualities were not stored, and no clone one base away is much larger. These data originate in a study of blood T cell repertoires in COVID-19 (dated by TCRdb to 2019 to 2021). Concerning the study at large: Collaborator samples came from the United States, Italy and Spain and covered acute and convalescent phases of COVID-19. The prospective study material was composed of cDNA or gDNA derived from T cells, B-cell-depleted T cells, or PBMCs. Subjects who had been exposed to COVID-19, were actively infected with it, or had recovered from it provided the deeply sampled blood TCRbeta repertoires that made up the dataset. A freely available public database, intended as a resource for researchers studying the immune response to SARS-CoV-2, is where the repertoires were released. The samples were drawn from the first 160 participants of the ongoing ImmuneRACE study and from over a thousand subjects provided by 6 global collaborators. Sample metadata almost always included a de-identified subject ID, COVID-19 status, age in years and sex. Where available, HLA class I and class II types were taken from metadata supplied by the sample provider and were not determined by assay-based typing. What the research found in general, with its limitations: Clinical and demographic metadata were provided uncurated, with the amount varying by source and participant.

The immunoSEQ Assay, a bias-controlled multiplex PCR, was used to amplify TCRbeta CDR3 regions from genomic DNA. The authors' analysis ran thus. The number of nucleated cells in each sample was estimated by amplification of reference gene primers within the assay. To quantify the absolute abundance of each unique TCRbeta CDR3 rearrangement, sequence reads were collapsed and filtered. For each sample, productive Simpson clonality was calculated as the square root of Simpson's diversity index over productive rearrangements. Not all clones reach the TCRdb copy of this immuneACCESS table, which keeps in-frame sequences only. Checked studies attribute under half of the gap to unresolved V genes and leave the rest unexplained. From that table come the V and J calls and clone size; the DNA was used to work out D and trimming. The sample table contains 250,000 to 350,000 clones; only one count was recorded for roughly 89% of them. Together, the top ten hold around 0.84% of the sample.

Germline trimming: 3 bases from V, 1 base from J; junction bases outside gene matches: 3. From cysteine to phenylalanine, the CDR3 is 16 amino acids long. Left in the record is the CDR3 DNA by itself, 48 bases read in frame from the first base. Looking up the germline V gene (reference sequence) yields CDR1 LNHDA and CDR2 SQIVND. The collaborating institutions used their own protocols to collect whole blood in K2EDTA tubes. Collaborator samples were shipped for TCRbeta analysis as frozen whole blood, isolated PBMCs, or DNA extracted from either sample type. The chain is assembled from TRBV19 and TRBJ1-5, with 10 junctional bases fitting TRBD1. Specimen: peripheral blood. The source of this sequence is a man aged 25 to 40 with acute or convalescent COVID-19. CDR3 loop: CASSILGQGSNQPQHF. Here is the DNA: TGTGCCAGTAGTATTTTGGGACAGGGGAGCAATCAGCCCCAGCATTTT.